Here is one T cell receptor (beta chain) with its context. Using immunoSEQ multiplex PCR, the repertoire was profiled, and TCRdb retains in-frame clones only, with some absent. Of approximately 82,000 clones listed, 90% were seen once; the top ten hold roughly 4.8%. These data originate in a study of T cell responses to AZD1222 COVID-19 vaccine. V dropped 7 bases and J dropped 3; count of bases not matched to a gene: 6. Germline V gene lookup returns CDR1 SGHRS and CDR2 YFSETQ. The length of the CDR3 is 14 residues. This clonotype was obtained from an adult in good health. This chain joins TRBV5-1 and TRBJ1-2, with 10 nucleotides matching TRBD1. Source: peripheral blood, taken on day 0 of AZD1222 vaccination. The chain's CDR3 is CASGRDRGDYGYTF. The CDR3 DNA follows: TGCGCCAGCGGAAGGGACAGGGGTGACTATGGCTACACCTTC.